This TCR beta chain was recorded in a study of shared clonotypes between healthy human individuals. A note on this clone: Its antigen is undetermined.

TCRdb's copy holds only in-frame clones and misses some; the assay was immunoSEQ multiplex PCR. The table has 2 million to 2.5 million clones, more than 85% seen once; the top ten hold 1.5% to 2%. It was CD45RO-negative cells, positively selected for CCR7, that made up naive CD8 cells, with terminally differentiated effector memory CD45RA+ cells excluded. The healthy adult donors were HIV-negative and reported no recent acute infections or vaccinations. The CDR3 is made up of 14 amino acids. Trimming cost V 8 bases and J 3 bases, with 17 bases left between them. Germline CDR1 is LGHNA and CDR2 is YNFKEQ. General study findings and limits: Sharing of clonotypes among donors was expected to vary with sequencing depth.

The TCR originated in a man in his late teens or twenties in good health. Some clones in this sample may be carry-over from other donors' samples. Material: naive CD8+ T cells from PBMCs. The chain is built from TRBV4-2 and TRBJ2-7; D gene ambiguous. In DNA form, the CDR3 reads TGTGCCAGCTCCTCCGGAGCCGGACGCTACGAGCAGTACTTC. Encoded protein: CASSSGAGRYEQYF.